A selection of T cell receptor beta chains follows, all from one sample in a study of somatic mutations in cytotoxic T cells in rheumatoid arthritis. Assay used: immunoSEQ multiplex PCR; TCRdb lists only in-frame clones, some missing. This table holds about 20,000 clones, around 68% found once. Source material: CD8+ T cells sorted from blood. All receptors derive from a man between 60 and 70 years old in good health. The CDR3 runs from the conserved cysteine through the conserved F or W. Each record gives: D gene, V gene, J gene, clone size, CDR3 protein, CDR3 DNA. A D gene is named only where the DNA matches it firmly. Not every row has a clone size; where given, it reads once, few, many or a size class.

>TRBD1|TRBV6-6|TRBJ2-7|NA
CASSYGQGAYEQYF
TGTGCCAGCAGTTACGGACAGGGGGCCTACGAGCAGTACTTC
>TRBD1|TRBV7-9|TRBJ2-3|NA
CASSTVPGQGWEDTQYF
TGTGCCAGCAGCACCGTCCCGGGACAGGGATGGGAAGATACGCAGTATTTT
>NA|TRBV6-5|TRBJ2-7|NA
CASTTGHSSERYF
TGTGCCAGCACTACGGGACATTCATCCGAGCGGTACTTC
>TRBD1|TRBV14|TRBJ1-1|NA
CASSQRTGRHTEAFF
TGTGCCAGCAGCCAACGGACAGGGAGGCACACTGAAGCTTTCTTT
>NA|TRBV5-6|TRBJ2-7|NA
CASSFGQAYEQYF
TGTGCCAGCAGCTTCGGACAAGCCTACGAGCAGTACTTC
>NA|TRBV7-2|TRBJ2-1|NA
CASSLGVDLSSYNEQFF
TGTGCCAGCAGCTTAGGGGTTGACTTATCCTCCTACAATGAGCAGTTCTTC
>TRBD2|TRBV4-1|TRBJ2-3|NA
CASSQKGLAGVADTQYF
TGCGCCAGCAGCCAAAAGGGACTAGCGGGAGTAGCAGATACGCAGTATTTT
>TRBD2|TRBV7-9|TRBJ2-6|NA
CASSFFPRGTGANVLTF
TGTGCCAGCAGCTTTTTCCCGCGGGGGACTGGGGCCAACGTCCTGACTTTC
>NA|TRBV7-2|TRBJ1-2|NA
CASSLAQDGYTF
TGTGCCAGCAGCTTAGCTCAGGATGGCTACACCTTC
>TRBD2|TRBV27|TRBJ2-3|few
CASQGLTTDTQYF
TGTGCCAGCCAGGGACTAACCACAGATACGCAGTATTTT
>NA|TRBV7-2|TRBJ1-4|NA
CASSAYSTNNEKLFF
TGTGCCAGCAGCGCCTACAGCACAAATAATGAAAAACTGTTTTTT
>NA|TRBV14|TRBJ2-3|NA
CASSPYHYSGDTQYF
TGTGCCAGCAGCCCTTATCACTACAGCGGAGATACGCAGTATTTT
>NA|TRBV6-5|TRBJ2-7|NA
CASRSGPEQYF
TGTGCCAGCAGGTCAGGCCCGGAGCAGTACTTC
>TRBD2|TRBV6-6|TRBJ2-3|few
CASSYGAGVTDTQYF
TGTGCCAGCAGTTACGGAGCGGGGGTCACAGATACGCAGTATTTT
>NA|TRBV9|TRBJ2-7|NA
CASSGRPGKEGYEQYF
TGTGCCAGCAGCGGCCGCCCAGGAAAGGAAGGCTACGAGCAGTACTTC